This TCR beta chain was identified during a study of cytomegalovirus exposure and HLA in healthy donors. Study-level findings and limits: Later analysis identified 16,000 or so TCR beta sequences associated with HLA alleles, using a false discovery rate threshold of 0.05. Altogether, about 160 TCR beta chains were recorded as cytomegalovirus-associated.

Germline assignment: CDR1 MNHEY and CDR2 SVGAGI. CDR3 length: 12 amino acids. Trimming removed 2 bases at V and 5 bases at J, with 6 bases between. The PCR was carried out with 60 Vbeta primers and 13 Jbeta primers. Here immunoSEQ multiplex PCR was the method, and the copy in TCRdb shows in-frame clones only, minus some. The sample holds 90,000 to 130,000 clones, around 88% seen once. In regard to this clone: Its antigen is still unknown. This specimen includes other DNA sequences encoding the same CDR3.

Sequenced input: PBMCs. The chain joins TRBV6-5 to TRBJ1-2; no clear D. The sequence derives from a man aged 35-49 years in good health and CMV-seronegative. The CDR3 DNA reads TGTGCCAGCAGTTACCGGGGATATGGCTACACCTTC. This translates into CASSYRGYGYTF.